One and the same sample provided the 22 T cell receptor beta chains below, sequenced in a study of OX40 agonist ivuxolimab in advanced cancers. Method: immunoSEQ multiplex PCR; TCRdb's copy keeps in-frame clones and lacks some. This table has 65,000 to 90,000 clones, over 75% appearing once. The sequencing here drew on CD4+ or CD8+ T cells sorted from blood, taken in a trial of the OX40 agonist ivuxolimab. These receptor sequences come from an adult with an advanced solid tumor such as melanoma, head and neck, liver or kidney cancer.

The rearrangement links TRBV18 to TRBJ2-5; no reliable D call. Trimming shortened V by 4 bases and J by 3 bases, and 9 bases separated the two germline ends. The CDR3 is 13 residues long. CDR1 and CDR2 (germline): KGHSH, LQKENI. CDR3 nucleotide sequence: TGTGCCAGCTCACTTTCCCGAAAAGAGACCCAGTACTTC. It specifies CASSLSRKETQYF.

V and J are TRBV7-2 and TRBJ2-2; no definite D call. Deletions cut 6 bases from V and 0 bases from J, with 11 bases between. This CDR3 is built from 15 residues. Germline V gives CDR1 SGHTA, CDR2 FQGNSA. The CDR3 bases are TGTGCCAGCAGAAAAGGTTGGCCGAACACCGGGGAGCTGTTTTTT. Translating gives CASRKGWPNTGELFF.

The chain is built from TRBV14 and TRBJ1-2; no firm D call. CDR1 and CDR2 (germline): SGHDN, FVKESK. The V and J ends lost 1 base and 4 bases respectively, with 7 bases between them. This CDR3 has 13 amino acids. The CDR3 nucleotides are TGTGCCAGCAGCCAAGGTTGGCTCTATGGCTACACCTTC. Its translation: CASSQGWLYGYTF.

The V and J genes are TRBV4-2 and TRBJ1-2; D possibly corresponds to TRBD1 (6 bases). In germline, CDR1 is LGHNA, CDR2 YNFKEQ. Trimming took off 5 bases at V and 6 bases at J, with 13 bases between the two ends. This CDR3 spans 13 amino acids. CDR3 in DNA: TGTGCCAGCAGCTCTGGGGGGCCTGATGGCTACACCTTC. It specifies CASSSGGPDGYTF.

The V gene is TRBV18, the J gene TRBJ1-2; D possibly corresponds to TRBD1 (5 bases). Deletions cut 0 bases from V and 0 bases from J, with 8 bases between. The CDR3 spans 15 residues. The V gene's germline CDR1 is KGHSH and CDR2 LQKENI. The CDR3 loop is CASSPPQGPNYGYTF. The CDR3, as DNA: TGTGCCAGCTCACCACCCCAGGGTCCTAACTATGGCTACACCTTC.

This chain uses TRBV28 with TRBJ2-1, with TRBD1 matching 8 bases. The CDR3 has 17 amino acids. V was clipped by 5 bases and J by 9 bases; unmatched bases: 18. The germline gives CDR1 MDHEN, CDR2 SYDVKM. Here the CDR3 reads CASSVTSGQGRGGEQFF. The CDR3 DNA reads as TGTGCCAGCAGTGTGACATCCGGACAGGGACGTGGGGGTGAGCAGTTCTTC.

J is TRBJ2-7 and V is TRBV6-5, with 10 bases aligning to TRBD1. The V gene end was trimmed by 10 bases and the J gene end by 3 bases; junction bases not matched to a gene: 6. This CDR3 contains 13 residues. Germline V lookup: CDR1 MNHEY, CDR2 SVGAGI. CDR3 residues: CATWGQGYYEQYF. DNA of the CDR3: TGTGCCACCTGGGGACAGGGGTACTACGAGCAGTACTTC.

The V call is TRBV5-6, the J call TRBJ2-1, with 9 bases identical to TRBD1. Per the germline V gene, CDR1 is SGHDT and CDR2 is YYEEEE. Losses at the gene ends were 4 bases for V and 3 bases for J; bases not matched to a gene: 5. This CDR3 comprises 15 residues. The DNA of the CDR3 is TGTGCCAGCAGCCCACGGGACAGGGACTACAATGAGCAGTTCTTC. Translation: CASSPRDRDYNEQFF. Based on the CDR3 plus reference TRBV5-6 and TRBJ2-1, the full variable domain is DAGVTQSPTHLIKTRGQQVTLRCSPKSGHDTVSWYQQALGQGPQFIFQYYEEEERQRGNFPDRFSGHQFPNYSSELNVNALLLGDSALYLCASSPRDRDYNEQFFGPGTRLTVL.

This sequence joins TRBV10-3 and TRBJ2-7, with TRBD2 as a possible D gene (5 bases). The CDR3 covers 14 residues. The germline gives CDR1 ENHRY, CDR2 SYGVKD. Deletions cut 6 bases from V and 3 bases from J, with 15 bases between. The CDR3 here is CAIRDGLEYYEQYF. The CDR3 coding sequence is TGTGCCATCAGGGACGGACTGGAATACTACGAGCAGTACTTC.

V is TRBV5-5 and J is TRBJ2-7; no reliable D call. The germline V gene has CDR1 SGHKS and CDR2 YYEKEE (reference sequence). CDR3 length equals 11 residues. Between the trimmed V and J ends, which lost 4 bases and 6 bases, there was a span of 8 bases. As DNA, the CDR3 is TGTGCCAGCAGCCCACAAGGCGAGCAGTACTTC. This translates into CASSPQGEQYF.

The chain recombines TRBV28 with TRBJ1-5; a weak D match, TRBD1 (5 bases). Trimming removed 4 bases from V and 3 bases from J, with 13 bases in between. This CDR3 contains 15 residues. The germline V gene encodes CDR1 MDHEN and CDR2 SYDVKM. CDR3 in amino acids: CASSSPQGSNQPQHF. In nucleotides, the CDR3 is TGTGCCAGCAGTTCACCTCAGGGCTCCAATCAGCCCCAGCATTTT.

The rearrangement uses TRBV7-2 and TRBJ2-1, with 10 bases matching TRBD2. Germline CDR1 reads SGHTA; CDR2 reads FQGNSA. Losses at the gene ends were 6 bases for V and 3 bases for J; bases not matched to a gene: 8. CDR3 length: 16 residues. The CDR3 sequence: CASSLQLAGYYNEQFF. The CDR3 bases are TGTGCCAGCAGTCTGCAACTAGCGGGATACTACAATGAGCAGTTCTTC. Supplemented by reference TRBV7-2 and TRBJ2-1, the full variable domain reads GAGVSQSPSNKVTEKGKDVELRCDPISGHTALYWYRQSLGQGLEFLIYFQGNSAPDKSGLPSDRFSAERTGGSVSTLTIQRTQQEDSAVYLCASSLQLAGYYNEQFFGPGTRLTVL.

The chain has TRBV7-2 and TRBJ2-7; D possibly uses TRBD1 or TRBD2 (5 bases each). CDR1 is SGHTA and CDR2 is FQGNSA in the germline V gene. The CDR3 sequence is 14 residues long. V was shortened by 5 bases and J by 2 bases, with 13 bases between the two germline ends. CDR3 coding DNA: TGTGCCAGCAGCAACCGGGACCGGACCTACGAGCAGTACTTC. Encoded protein: CASSNRDRTYEQYF.

The chain employs TRBV28 and TRBJ2-5; 8 nucleotides align to TRBD2. V lost 4 bases, J lost 0 bases, and 4 bases stayed unmatched. CDR3 length equals 15 residues. Germline V lookup: CDR1 MDHEN, CDR2 SYDVKM. The chain's CDR3 is CASSSLAGYQETQYF. CDR3 nucleotides: TGTGCCAGCAGTTCATTAGCGGGATACCAAGAGACCCAGTACTTC.

The rearrangement joins TRBV9 to TRBJ2-7; D possibly corresponds to TRBD2 (6 bases). The CDR3 sequence is 15 residues long. Looked up from germline, CDR1 is SGDLS and CDR2 is YYNGEE. Between the trimmed V and J ends, which lost 0 bases and 2 bases, there was a span of 12 bases. DNA of the CDR3: TGTGCCAGCAGCGTAGCCGGCGGAGGGGCCTACGAGCAGTACTTC. This gives the protein CASSVAGGGAYEQYF.

The CDR3 loop is CASSLGSGAGANVLTF. For the CDR3, the DNA is TGTGCCAGCAGCTTGGGGTCAGGCGCTGGGGCCAACGTCCTGACTTTC. The chain couples TRBV5-8 to TRBJ2-6; D is uncertain. This CDR3 is built from 16 residues. Germline V gives CDR1 SGHTS, CDR2 YDEGEE. The V gene lost 0 bases and the J gene lost 2 bases, with 9 bases spanning the gap.

The chain joins TRBV5-6 to TRBJ1-2; D ambiguous. The germline gives CDR1 SGHDT, CDR2 YYEEEE. This CDR3 comprises 12 residues. The germline V and J ends were trimmed by 4 bases and 4 bases, with 8 bases remaining between them. CDR3 DNA sequence: TGTGCCAGCAGCGCCGGCCGCTATGGCTACACCTTC. This sequence encodes CASSAGRYGYTF.

Here the CDR3 reads CASSEVLSVTQPQHF. The CDR3 coding sequence is TGTGCCAGCAGTGAAGTTTTGAGTGTTACTCAGCCCCAGCATTTT. The rearrangement joins TRBV6-1 to TRBJ1-5, with D hard to call. The germline V gene encodes CDR1 MNHNS and CDR2 SASEGT. The ends were cut back, 1 base at V and 6 bases at J, with 13 bases in the middle. The CDR3 spans 15 residues.

The rearrangement links TRBV7-8 to TRBJ2-5, with a possible D match to TRBD1 (6 bases). The CDR3 covers 15 residues. From germline, CDR1 is SGHVS and CDR2 FQNEAQ. Trimming left V 2 bases short and J 5 bases short, with 15 bases between. CDR3 nucleotides: TGTGCCAGCAGCTTATCCTACAGGGCCGGGGAGACCCAGTACTTC. Translated, it gives CASSLSYRAGETQYF.

This chain connects TRBV5-1 to TRBJ2-3, with 7 bases aligning to TRBD2. The CDR3 sequence is 14 residues long. Germline-derived CDR1 and CDR2 are SGHRS and YFSETQ. The V and J ends lost 2 bases and 7 bases, in that order; junction bases with no gene match: 7. CDR3 protein: CASSLMAGDNTQYF. CDR3 coding DNA: TGCGCCAGCAGCTTAATGGCGGGAGATAATACGCAGTATTTT.

As to this clone: Mismatch with germline at one junction end may stem from a read error. The chain couples TRBV14 to TRBJ1-2; D not resolved. The CDR3 loop spans 11 amino acids. Per the germline V gene, CDR1 is SGHDN and CDR2 is FVKESK. CDR3 nucleotides: TGTGCCAGCAGCCAAGGGGCCGTCAAATCCTTC. This translates into CASSQGAVKSF. Looking up the rest from reference TRBV14 and TRBJ1-2 gives the full variable domain: EAGVTQFPSHSVIEKGQTVTLRCDPISGHDNLYWYRRVMGKEIKFLLHFVKESKQDESGMPNNRFLAERTGGTYSTLKVQPAELEDSGVYFCASSQGAVKSFGSGTRLTVV.

The rearrangement links TRBV7-2 to TRBJ1-1, with D perhaps matching TRBD1 (5 bases). The CDR3 length is 14 residues. The V and J ends lost 0 bases and 4 bases respectively, with 9 bases between them. The germline CDR1 and CDR2 sequences are SGHTA and FQGNSA. The chain's CDR3 is CASSLAPGPTEAFF. Written as DNA, the CDR3 is TGTGCCAGCAGCTTAGCTCCGGGACCCACTGAAGCTTTCTTT.